This T cell receptor beta chain was found in a study of T cells in Graves' hyperthyroidism and ophthalmopathy. Overall study findings and caveats: Blood held most thyroid clonotypes expanded above 0.001 frequency.

Lactation, pregnancy, other autoimmune disease or uncontrolled infection led to exclusion of patients. RNA transcripts provided the source from which TCR beta CDR3 regions were amplified. The HTBI primer set served for first-round RT-PCR of the TCR CDR3. MiXCR was run by TCRdb on the multiplex PCR reads, yielding one entry per CDR3 protein. The table shows fewer than 350,000 distinct CDR3 sequences, with around 20% occurring only once. The CDR3 extends over 13 amino acids. Looked up from germline, CDR1 is SEHNR and CDR2 is FQNEAQ (reference sequence). A remark on this clonotype: As yet, its antigen is unknown. Relative to the germline gene, one junction end is altered; a read error may explain this.

Material for sequencing was blood. The receptor comes from a middle-aged man with Graves' ophthalmopathy. The chain links TRBV7-9 to TRBJ2-3, with unresolved D. CDR3 residues: CTSSFPSTDTQYF. As DNA, the CDR3 is TGTACCAGCAGCTTCCCTAGCACAGATACGCAGTATTTT.